These 26 T cell receptor beta chains came from one sample sequenced in a study of blood T cell repertoires in COVID-19. TCRdb's copy holds only in-frame clones and misses some; the assay was immunoSEQ multiplex PCR. The table includes tens of thousands of clones, less than 90% detected once. The sequenced material came from peripheral blood. These receptors came from a man in his sixties with acute or convalescent COVID-19.

V is TRBV7-8 and J is TRBJ2-3; 8 positions agree with TRBD2. The germline gives CDR1 SGHVS, CDR2 FQNEAQ. This CDR3 has 17 residues. V dropped 1 base and J dropped 1; count of bases not matched to a gene: 7. This chain's CDR3 is CASSLVTAGVGTDTQYF. In nucleotides, the CDR3 is TGTGCCAGCAGCTTAGTAACAGCGGGGGTGGGCACAGATACGCAGTATTTT.

This clone was seen a few times. The chain joins TRBV3-1 (or the pseudogene TRBV3-2) to TRBJ1-2, with 10 nucleotides matching TRBD1. Germline assignment: CDR1 LGHDT and CDR2 YNNKEL (reference sequence). The V gene end was trimmed by 4 bases and the J gene end by 11 bases; junction bases not matched to a gene: 13. CDR3 size: 15 residues. The CDR3 bases are TGTGCCAGCAGCCTTACTGCCGGGACAGGGGTTAGTTACACCTTC. Translated, it gives CASSLTAGTGVSYTF.

The genes are TRBV6-6 and TRBJ2-7; no reliable D call. Trimming cost V 5 bases and J 5 bases, with 13 bases left between them. Germline CDR1 and CDR2: MNHNY and SVGAGI (reference sequence). This CDR3 is 13 amino acids long. The CDR3 is CASSPSYLHEQYF. As DNA, the CDR3 is TGTGCCAGCAGTCCGTCTTATCTCCACGAGCAGTACTTC.

This chain's CDR3 is CASSIGQTNYQPQHF. The CDR3 nucleotides read TGTGCCAGTAGTATAGGCCAAACTAATTATCAGCCCCAGCATTTT. The rearrangement links TRBV19 to TRBJ1-5; D is uncertain. The CDR3 extends over 15 amino acids. V lost 1 base to trimming and J lost 5 bases, with 12 bases between them. The germline gives CDR1 LNHDA, CDR2 SQIVND (reference sequence).

Relative to its sample, this clone is medium-sized. The V call is TRBV6-6, the J call TRBJ1-4, with TRBD1 as a possible D gene (6 bases). This CDR3 spans 12 amino acids. Trimming pared 0 bases from V and 10 bases from J, leaving 6 bases between. From germline, CDR1 is MNHNY and CDR2 SVGAGI (reference sequence). Written as DNA, the CDR3 is TGTGCCAGCAGTTACTCGGGGGCAAAACTGTTTTTT. Its protein is CASSYSGAKLFF.

The gene calls are TRBV7-9 and TRBJ1-2; D gene ambiguous. V lost 5 bases and J 5 bases, leaving 12 bases between the germline ends. Germline values: CDR1 SEHNR, CDR2 FQNEAQ (reference sequence). CDR3 size: 13 residues. The CDR3 loop is CASSAYTDYGYTF. The CDR3 DNA sequence: TGTGCCAGCAGCGCTTATACAGATTATGGCTACACCTTC.

CDR3 in amino acids: CASSKEADTDTQYF. The CDR3 coding sequence is TGTGCCAGCAGCAAAGAGGCGGACACAGATACGCAGTATTTT. The chain joins TRBV21-1 to TRBJ2-3; TRBD2 is the table's D call, not checked against the DNA. TRBV21-1 is reported as a pseudogene. The CDR3 consists of 14 residues.

The chain employs TRBV6-4 and TRBJ2-2, with D possibly TRBD2 on 6 matching bases. Trimming removed 5 bases from V and 3 bases from J, with 16 bases in between. Germline V gene data show CDR1 as MRHNA and CDR2 as SNTAGT. The CDR3 is 16 residues long. The CDR3 nucleotides read TGTGCCAGCAGTCTCCACGGACTACCCCACACCGGGGAGCTGTTTTTT. This gives the protein CASSLHGLPHTGELFF.

The chain joins TRBV5-4 to TRBJ1-2; D is unclear. Trimming pared 1 base from V and 5 bases from J, leaving 6 bases between. The CDR3 is made up of 12 amino acids. From germline, CDR1 is SGHNT and CDR2 YYREEE (reference sequence). The CDR3 is CASSLTVYGYTF. CDR3 nucleotide sequence: TGTGCCAGCAGCTTGACGGTTTATGGCTACACCTTC.

CDR3 loop: CAISESGGVGQETQYF. CDR3 nucleotide sequence: TGTGCCATCAGTGAGTCAGGAGGGGTTGGGCAAGAGACCCAGTACTTC. This chain joins TRBV10-3 and TRBJ2-5, with a tentative D call TRBD2 (6 bases). The CDR3 contains 16 residues. V lost 0 bases and J lost 2, with 13 bases in between. Germline CDR1 and CDR2: ENHRY and SYGVKD.

The chain combines TRBV5-6 with TRBJ2-7; D gene unclear. Germline CDR1 SGHDT, CDR2 YYEEEE. The germline V and J ends were trimmed by 3 bases and 2 bases, with 15 bases remaining between them. The CDR3 consists of 15 residues. CDR3 amino acids: CASSSSQVLTYEQYF. In DNA, the CDR3 is TGTGCCAGCAGCTCCTCCCAGGTCCTAACCTACGAGCAGTACTTC.

The CDR3 bases are TGTGCCTCAAGCGGGACAAAAGATCAGCCCCAGCATTTT. This codes for CASSGTKDQPQHF. The chain is built from TRBV12-5 and TRBJ1-5, with a tentative D call TRBD1 (6 bases). Germline V gene lookup returns CDR1 LGHNT and CDR2 FRNRAP. The CDR3 spans 13 residues.

This chain links TRBV7-2 with TRBJ1-1; 11 positions match TRBD1. The CDR3 consists of 15 residues. Germline V gene sequence: CDR1 SGHTA, CDR2 FQGNSA. V shed 7 bases and J 3 bases; nucleotides not matched to a gene: 7. CDR3 in amino acids: CASTKDRGLDTEAFF. The CDR3 region has the DNA TGTGCCAGCACCAAGGACAGGGGGCTGGACACTGAAGCTTTCTTT.

The genes are TRBV7-2 and TRBJ2-1; 7 nucleotides agree with TRBD2. V was clipped by 2 bases and J by 6 bases; unmatched bases: 4. Germline values: CDR1 SGHTA, CDR2 FQGNSA. There are 14 residues in the CDR3. The CDR3 DNA follows: TGTGCCAGCAGCTTATATCTAGCGGTCAATGAGCAGTTCTTC. It yields the protein CASSLYLAVNEQFF.

The V gene is TRBV30, the J gene TRBJ1-1, with D hard to call. Germline assignment: CDR1 GTSNPN and CDR2 SVGIG (reference sequence). The CDR3 runs to 14 residues. Trimming shortened V by 8 bases and J by 0 bases, and 16 bases separated the two germline ends. This chain's CDR3 is CAMTGAHLNTEAFF. CDR3 sequence (DNA): TGTGCCATGACGGGAGCTCATCTGAACACTGAAGCTTTCTTT.

Only a few counts were recorded for this clone. The chain couples TRBV6-6 to TRBJ2-7; TRBD2 matches 7 bases. Germline CDR1 is MNHNY and CDR2 is SVGAGI (reference sequence). J gave up 4 bases and V 5 bases, and 2 bases lay outside the gene matches. The CDR3 is made up of 12 amino acids. CDR3 DNA: TGTGCCAGCAGTCCCGGGGGGTACGAGCAGTACTTC. Protein sequence: CASSPGGYEQYF.

J is TRBJ2-1 and V is TRBV4-1, with 8 bases matching TRBD2. V shed 1 base, J shed 0 bases, and the junction held 8 bases outside the gene matches. The CDR3 length is 18 residues. Germline values: CDR1 MGHRA, CDR2 YSYEKL. The CDR3 DNA is TGCGCCAGCAGCCAAGCAGCGGGGGCCATGAGCTCCTACAATGAGCAGTTCTTC. Amino acids: CASSQAAGAMSSYNEQFF.

There are a few counts of this clone. The gene calls are TRBV13 and TRBJ1-6, with 12 bases that match TRBD1. The CDR3 has 16 residues. Looked up from germline, CDR1 is PRHDT and CDR2 is FYEKMQ (reference sequence). With V trimmed by 0 bases and J by 8 bases, 2 bases remained unmatched. The CDR3 region has the DNA TGTGCCAGCAGCTTAGGGGGACAGGGGGCGGATTCACCCCTCCACTTT. Protein: CASSLGGQGADSPLHF.

The chain joins TRBV5-1 to TRBJ1-5, with 7 bases that match TRBD1. Per the germline V gene, CDR1 is SGHRS and CDR2 is YFSETQ. The CDR3 has 18 residues. V lost 5 bases to trimming and J lost 0 bases; unmatched junction nucleotides: 14. As DNA, the CDR3 is TGCGCCAGCAGGCCAGGCACCGGGACAGCTTTTAGCAATCAGCCCCAGCATTTT. Translated, it gives CASRPGTGTAFSNQPQHF.

The chain uses TRBV3-1 (or the pseudogene TRBV3-2) and TRBJ1-6, with D maybe TRBD1 (6 bases). Germline V gene sequence: CDR1 LGHDT, CDR2 YNNKEL (reference sequence). Trimming left V 0 bases short and J 10 bases short, with 10 bases between. The CDR3 loop spans 14 amino acids. CDR3: CASSQDRGGSPLHF. The CDR3, as DNA: TGTGCCAGCAGCCAAGACAGGGGAGGGTCACCCCTCCACTTT.

This clone showed up just a few times. This chain uses TRBV2 with TRBJ2-6; the match to TRBD1 covers 9 bases. This CDR3 spans 16 amino acids. V gave up 7 bases and J gave up 1 base; unmatched junction bases: 5. Germline CDR1 SNHLY, CDR2 FYNNEI. The CDR3 sequence is CASNYDRGSGANVLTF. The CDR3, as DNA: TGTGCCAGCAACTACGACAGGGGGTCTGGGGCCAACGTCCTGACTTTC.

V gene TRBV7-9 combines with J gene TRBJ2-7; 8 nucleotides line up with TRBD2. Germline V gives CDR1 SEHNR, CDR2 FQNEAQ (reference sequence). After removal of 2 bases from V and 3 bases from J, the junction contained 6 bases not matched to a gene. The CDR3 extends over 15 amino acids. The CDR3 DNA reads as TGTGCCAGCAGCTTAATCCTAGCGGGCCACTACGAGCAGTACTTC. Its translation is CASSLILAGHYEQYF.

The chain carries TRBV4-2 and TRBJ2-3; maybe TRBD2 (5 bases). Per the germline V gene, CDR1 is LGHNA and CDR2 is YNFKEQ. V was cut by 7 bases and J by 1 base, with 15 bases left in between. This CDR3 contains 15 residues. Here the CDR3 DNA reads TGTGCCAGCACCCCCACTAGAGGACGCACAGATACGCAGTATTTT. Its translation is CASTPTRGRTDTQYF.

The rearrangement joins TRBV6-2 or TRBV6-3 to TRBJ2-1; 9 positions agree with TRBD1. The V and J ends lost 5 bases and 2 bases, in that order; junction bases with no gene match: 4. CDR3 size: 15 residues. Germline V CDR1 and CDR2: MNHEY, SVGEGT. The DNA for the CDR3 is TGTGCCAGCAGTACAGGACAGGGGACCTACAATGAGCAGTTCTTC. Translated: CASSTGQGTYNEQFF.

This clone has a single count. J is TRBJ2-1 and V is TRBV24-1; 9 bases fit TRBD2. This CDR3 spans 12 amino acids. After removal of 11 bases from V and 10 bases from J, the junction contained 8 bases not matched to a gene. CDR1 KGHDR and CDR2 SFDVKD come from the germline V gene. CDR3 DNA: TGTGCCAGCCCGAAGACTAGCGGAGAGCAGTTCTTC. Translating gives CASPKTSGEQFF.

The CDR3 here is CASTKTGNTEAFF. CDR3 nucleotide sequence: TGTGCCAGCACCAAGACAGGGAACACTGAAGCTTTCTTT. The J gene is TRBJ1-1, the V gene TRBV12-3 or TRBV12-4; TRBD1 might be the D (6 bases). The CDR3 contains 13 residues. V was trimmed by 7 bases and J by 1 base, leaving 10 bases between them.